Shown below are 11 T cell receptor beta chains from a single sample sequenced in a study of T cells in women clearing cervical HPV infection (dated by TCRdb to 2016 to 2019). Library preparation was by the immunoSEQ multiplex PCR assay. TCRdb holds this immuneACCESS table with in-frame rearrangements only. Some clones are missing; in checked studies, unresolved V genes explain under half, and the rest has no known cause. The record for this sample contains approximately 49,000 clones. The leading ten clones occupy around 1.6% of the sample. What was sequenced was blood buffy coat. Source of these receptors: a woman aged 18 to 75 with a cervical HPV16 infection that either progressed to CIN3+ or cleared (not recorded which).

As concerns this clone: The read halts 3 residues ahead of the CDR3 end, with the missing end drawn from the germline J gene. The rearrangement links TRBV6-1 to TRBJ2-7; 8 nucleotides align to TRBD2. The CDR3 loop spans 16 amino acids. Germline assignment: CDR1 MNHNS and CDR2 SASEGT. Unmatched junction bases numbered 6, after V lost 2 bases and J lost 0 bases. Partial CDR3 DNA: TGTGCCAGCAGTGAAAGCGGGGGCGGGAGCTCCTACGAG. Protein: CASSESGGGSSYE. The whole CDR3 is CASSESGGGSSYEQYF.

Comments on this clone: The read ends 3 residues early relative to the CDR3; the germline J gene fills the gap. The J gene is TRBJ1-4, the V gene TRBV11-2; 10 bases agree with TRBD1. The CDR3 spans 15 residues. Germline lookup yields CDR1 SGHAT and CDR2 FQNNGV. J was trimmed by 8 bases and V by 5 bases; bases with no gene match: 8. The CDR3 bases that were read are TGTGCCAGCAGCCCGGCGGGACAGGGGTCAGAAAAA. Protein: CASSPAGQGSEK. The complete CDR3 reads CASSPAGQGSEKLFF.

Comment on this clone: The CDR3 goes on 3 residues after the read ends, and that part is filled in from the germline J gene. V is TRBV19 and J is TRBJ1-2; 9 nucleotides line up with TRBD1. The CDR3 covers 15 residues. The germline V gene encodes CDR1 LNHDA and CDR2 SQIVND (reference sequence). The V gene end was trimmed by 6 bases and the J gene end by 3 bases; junction bases not matched to a gene: 8. Here the CDR3 reads CASSSPGQGYYGYTF. The DNA read from the CDR3 is TGTGCCAGTAGCAGCCCCGGACAGGGGTACTATGGC.

Of note for this clone: The read ends 3 residues before the CDR3 terminus; that terminus is restored from the germline J gene. The genes are TRBV29-1 and TRBJ1-2; D may be TRBD1 (6 bases). CDR3 length: 11 amino acids. Germline V gene lookup returns CDR1 SQVTM and CDR2 ANQGSEA. The CDR3: CSVNREVGYTF. The sequenced part of the CDR3 DNA is TGCAGCGTTAACAGGGAAGTAGGC.

Remarks on this clone: The read comes to an end 3 residues before the CDR3 does, leaving the germline J gene to fill in the end. The V and J genes are TRBV19 and TRBJ2-2; 8 bases agree with TRBD2. Germline V gene lookup returns CDR1 LNHDA and CDR2 SQIVND (reference sequence). The CDR3 runs to 15 residues. V trimming: 6 bases; J trimming: 6 bases; junction bases outside the gene matches: 9. CDR3: CASSIIAGRAGELFF. The part of the CDR3 DNA that was read is TGTGCCAGTAGCATTATAGCGGGAAGGGCCGGGGAG.

The sequenced CDR3 bases are TGTGCCAGCACCCCGGGACAGCCTTCTCGTACC. It yields the protein CASTPGQPSRT. The CDR3 in full is CASTPGQPSRTLHF. V is TRBV12-3 or TRBV12-4 and J is TRBJ1-6; the match to TRBD1 covers 7 bases. The CDR3 end lies 3 residues beyond the end of the read and is filled in from the germline J gene. The CDR3 extends over 14 amino acids.

Comments on this clone: The read gets to within 3 residues of the CDR3 end, and the germline J gene fills in the rest. The V gene is TRBV14, the J gene TRBJ2-1; 11 nucleotides line up with TRBD2. CDR3 length equals 15 residues. Germline CDR1 SGHDN, CDR2 FVKESK. The trim removed 7 bases at V and 8 bases at J, leaving 10 bases unmatched. Partial CDR3 DNA: TGTGCCAGCAAACTAGCGGGAGCTCGGTGGGATGAG. This translates into CASKLAGARWDE. The full CDR3 is CASKLAGARWDEQFF.

Points on this clone: At one end the junction does not follow the germline gene, possibly because of a read error. With the read ending 3 residues before the CDR3 end, the germline J gene is used to fill in that end. The chain couples TRBV4-2 to TRBJ1-2, with D possibly TRBD1 on 5 matching bases. Germline V lookup: CDR1 LGHNA, CDR2 YNFKEQ. The CDR3 runs 16 residues. The part of the CDR3 DNA that was read is TGCGCCAGCAGCCAAGGCCAGGGAGTTTCCGACTATGGC. Translated: CASSQGQGVSDYG. The entire CDR3 is CASSQGQGVSDYGYTF.

Comment on this clone: The read comes to an end 3 residues before the CDR3 does, leaving the germline J gene to fill in the end. The J gene is TRBJ1-1, the V gene TRBV7-9, with 7 bases identical to TRBD1. The CDR3 runs 13 residues. CDR1 SEHNR and CDR2 FQNEAQ come from the germline V gene (reference sequence). Incomplete CDR3 DNA: TGTGCCAGCAGCAGGGACAGCTCCCCCGAA. This codes for CASSRDSSPE. The whole CDR3 sequence reads CASSRDSSPEAFF.

With regard to this clone: The read falls 3 residues short of the CDR3 end, and the missing part is taken from the germline J gene. The chain has TRBV11-2 and TRBJ2-5; TRBD2 is a possible D gene (6 bases). Between the trimmed V and J ends, which lost 4 bases and 3 bases, there was a span of 12 bases. Germline V gene sequence: CDR1 SGHAT, CDR2 FQNNGV. The CDR3 totals 14 residues. CDR3 DNA (partial): TGTGCCAGCAGCTCCTCCGGGGGAGAAGAGACC. The encoded protein is CASSSSGGEET. The full CDR3 protein is CASSSSGGEETQYF.

As to this clone: The sequence runs out 3 residues before the end of the CDR3; the remainder is reconstructed from the germline J gene. This chain joins TRBV20-1 and TRBJ2-3; D uncertain. With 6 bases removed from V and 1 base from J, the gap between germline ends came to 14 bases. From germline, CDR1 is DFQATT and CDR2 SNEGSKA (reference sequence). The CDR3 is 14 residues long. The chain's CDR3 is CSAAPGSRTDTQYF. CDR3 bases read: TGCAGTGCCGCGCCGGGTTCTCGCACAGATACG.